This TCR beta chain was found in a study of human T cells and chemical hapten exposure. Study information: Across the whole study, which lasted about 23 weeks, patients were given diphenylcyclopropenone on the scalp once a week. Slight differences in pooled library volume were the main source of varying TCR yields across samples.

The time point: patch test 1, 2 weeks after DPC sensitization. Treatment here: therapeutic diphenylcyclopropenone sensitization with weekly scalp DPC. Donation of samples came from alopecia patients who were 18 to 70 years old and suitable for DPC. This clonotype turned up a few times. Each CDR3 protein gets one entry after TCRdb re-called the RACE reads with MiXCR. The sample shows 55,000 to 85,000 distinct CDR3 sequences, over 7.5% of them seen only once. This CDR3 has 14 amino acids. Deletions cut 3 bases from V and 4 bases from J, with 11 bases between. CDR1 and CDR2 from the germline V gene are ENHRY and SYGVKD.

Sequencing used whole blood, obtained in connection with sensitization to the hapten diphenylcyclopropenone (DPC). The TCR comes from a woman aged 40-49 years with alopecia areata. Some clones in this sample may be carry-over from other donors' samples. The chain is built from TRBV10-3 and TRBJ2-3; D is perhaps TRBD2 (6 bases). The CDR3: CAISDRGIPDTQYF. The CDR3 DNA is TGTGCCATCAGTGATCGGGGGATCCCAGATACGCAGTATTTT.